A single sample is the source of the 2 T cell receptor beta chains below, sequenced in a study of cytomegalovirus exposure and HLA in healthy donors. 13 Jbeta primers and 60 Vbeta primers were used for the PCR. Measured with immunoSEQ multiplex PCR; TCRdb has only the in-frame clones, and not every one. The sample has 150,000 to 160,000 clones, roughly 77% seen once. Sequencing was done on a sample of PBMCs. Receptors originate from a man aged 25 to 45 in good health and CMV-seropositive.

The chain links TRBV7-6 to TRBJ2-5; 12 bases match TRBD2. Germline V gives CDR1 SGHVS, CDR2 FNYEAQ. J gave up 4 bases and V 5 bases, and 11 bases lay outside the gene matches. The CDR3 spans 17 residues. CDR3 sequence reads: CASSLVGGLAGGETQYF. DNA of the CDR3: TGTGCCAGCAGCCTCGTGGGGGGACTAGCGGGCGGAGAGACCCAGTACTTC.

The chain couples TRBV4-1 to TRBJ1-4, with 8 bases fitting TRBD1. The CDR3 contains 13 residues. Unmatched junction bases numbered 10, after V lost 4 bases and J lost 15 bases. Germline V gene sequence: CDR1 MGHRA, CDR2 YSYEKL. Here the CDR3 DNA reads TGCGCCAGCAGCCCCGGACAGGAACAGGGGGTGTTTTTT. Its translation is CASSPGQEQGVFF.